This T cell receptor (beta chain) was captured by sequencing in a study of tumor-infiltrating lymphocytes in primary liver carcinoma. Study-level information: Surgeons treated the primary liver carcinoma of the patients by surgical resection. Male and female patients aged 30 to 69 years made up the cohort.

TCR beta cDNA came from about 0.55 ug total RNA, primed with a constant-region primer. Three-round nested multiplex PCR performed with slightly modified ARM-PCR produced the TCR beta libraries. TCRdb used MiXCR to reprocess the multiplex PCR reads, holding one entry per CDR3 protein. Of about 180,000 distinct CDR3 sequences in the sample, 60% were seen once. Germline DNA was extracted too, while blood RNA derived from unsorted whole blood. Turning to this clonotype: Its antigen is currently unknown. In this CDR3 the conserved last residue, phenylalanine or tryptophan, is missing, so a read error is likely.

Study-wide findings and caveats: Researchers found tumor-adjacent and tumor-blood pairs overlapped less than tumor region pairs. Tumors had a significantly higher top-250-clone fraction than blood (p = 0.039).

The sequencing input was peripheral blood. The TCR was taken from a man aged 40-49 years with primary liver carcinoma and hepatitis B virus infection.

CDR3 protein: CASSLTVTQYY. The CDR3 DNA reads TGTGCCAGCAGCTTAACAGTTACGCAGTATTAT. The chain joins TRBV11-2 to TRBJ2-3; D is undetermined. The CDR3 is made up of 11 amino acids. Germline lookup yields CDR1 SGHAT and CDR2 FQNNGV.